This T cell receptor (beta chain) was sequenced during a study of cytomegalovirus exposure and HLA in healthy donors. Study-level points and caveats: Earlier analysis yielded a pattern in which most TCR beta V segments were productive about 90% or about 30% of the time. There were fewer than 200 TCR beta chains listed as cytomegalovirus-associated.

The study ran its PCR with 60 Vbeta and 13 Jbeta primers. The assay was immunoSEQ multiplex PCR, and TCRdb's table has in-frame clones only and misses some. This sample's table reports 65,000 to 80,000 clones. Trimming left V 6 bases short and J 6 bases short, with 14 bases between. Germline loops: CDR1 MDHEN, CDR2 SYDVKM. The CDR3 loop spans 13 amino acids. Turning to this clone: Its antigen is currently unknown.

Sequences were obtained from PBMCs. The J gene is TRBJ1-2, the V gene TRBV28; tentative D call: TRBD1 (6 bases). The clonotype originates from a female donor in good health and CMV-seropositive. The CDR3 spells CASRDNRENGYTF. In DNA form, the CDR3 reads TGTGCCAGCAGGGACAACAGGGAAAATGGCTACACCTTC.